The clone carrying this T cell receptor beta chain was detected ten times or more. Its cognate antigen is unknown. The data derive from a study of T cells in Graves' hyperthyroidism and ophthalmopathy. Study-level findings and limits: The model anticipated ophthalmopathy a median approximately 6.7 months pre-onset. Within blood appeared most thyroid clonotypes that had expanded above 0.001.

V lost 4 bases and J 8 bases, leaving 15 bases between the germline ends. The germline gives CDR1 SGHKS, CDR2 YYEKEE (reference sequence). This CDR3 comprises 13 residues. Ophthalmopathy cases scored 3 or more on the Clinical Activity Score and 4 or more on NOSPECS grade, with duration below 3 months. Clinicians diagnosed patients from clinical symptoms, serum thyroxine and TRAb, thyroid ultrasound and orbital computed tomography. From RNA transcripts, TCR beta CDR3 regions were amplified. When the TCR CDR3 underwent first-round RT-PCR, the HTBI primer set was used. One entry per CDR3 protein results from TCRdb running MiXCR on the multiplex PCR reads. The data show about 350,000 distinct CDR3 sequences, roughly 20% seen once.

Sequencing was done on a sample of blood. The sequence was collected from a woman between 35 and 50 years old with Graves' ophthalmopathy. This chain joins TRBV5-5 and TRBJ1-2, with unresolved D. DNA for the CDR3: TGTGCCAGCAGCCCAAAGGCCGGGTGGGGCTACACCTTC. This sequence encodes CASSPKAGWGYTF.